This T cell receptor beta chain was documented in a study of cytomegalovirus exposure and HLA in healthy donors (dated by TCRdb to about 2017). General notes on the study: In an earlier analysis of 587 of the donors, 250 to 350 Gb of sequence data and 117 million unique TCR beta sequences from 150 million to 200 million T cells were reported. An early release covering 550 to 700 HLA-typed donors comprised approximately 300 gigabases of sequencing data and tens of millions of unique TCR sequences. Of the roughly 390 genotyped donors, over 80% were placed in the genetic ancestry cluster associated with self-reported Caucasian donors. The study was designed to test whether signatures of past pathogen exposure could be identified by cataloging public T cell receptors. The T cell repertoires of 700 or so subjects were profiled by immunosequencing and related to cytomegalovirus serostatus. In addition to the first cohort of 666 subjects, a separate validation cohort of 120 different subjects was used. High-throughput TCR immunosequencing, statistical association of individual TCRs with disease status, and machine learning were combined to predict cytomegalovirus infection status. A later analysis re-examined previously published TCR beta repertoires from several hundred donors and added high-resolution HLA genotyping to investigate patterns of TCR occurrence. Rather than using new phenotypic data, the later analysis identified candidate immune exposures from TCR beta sequences and from how often those sequences occurred across donors. To decide whether each TCR beta V gene segment behaved as functional or pseudogenic, an earlier analysis of nearly 600 of the donors relied on high-throughput TCR beta sequencing. Donor age, sex, ethnicity and CMV serostatus were collected together with the repertoire data. A later genetic analysis took genome-wide SNP genotypes for about 55% of the 666 donors and used that subset as a discovery cohort. All discovery cohort repertoires had been generated on a single sequencing platform. Class I and class II HLA loci were covered by the typing at four-digit resolution. The number of donors typed differed by locus, with about 629-630 for A, B, C, DRB1 and DQB1, 522 for DQA1, 600 to 610 for DPA1, and approximately 470 for DPB1. A handful of DR-DQ haplotypes were handled as single units for association and clustering because linkage in the cohort was strong. Across under 500 genotyped donors of the cohort, an average of roughly 250,000 unique TCR beta nucleotide sequences per donor were sequenced, and about a sixth of those sequences were non-productive. Results and caveats for the whole study, not just this receptor: In a later analysis, the rate of TCR association differed among HLA loci, with DRB1 alleles having the most associated TCRs and HLA-C alleles having the fewest. HLA typing was unavailable for some donors at each locus, so association tests used only the typed subset. A later genetic analysis reported fewer N-insertions in productive TCRs among donors in an Asian-associated ancestry cluster than the approximately 670-donor mean. Across donors, most TCR sequences were observed very rarely, whereas some public TCRs were present in many individuals. Because counts were too low, about 18 rarely observed V segments, including chromosome 9 orphons, were excluded from the earlier analysis of several hundred of the donors. A later analysis found that most CMV-associated TCR beta chains appeared HLA-restricted, with HLA associations seemingly driven largely by CMV exposure. In vitro tests confirmed that a few of the cytomegalovirus-associated TCR beta chains recognize cytomegalovirus antigens. Linkage disequilibrium might explain the correlated functional status among segregating V segments, but an unknown experimental factor could not be excluded. Some IMGT-functional V segments, including TRBV6-2 and TRBV6-3, could not be told apart with the 87-base-pair reads, so those segments were excluded. When HLA alleles, especially DR and DQ, strongly co-occurred, attributing TCR associations to individual alleles was difficult. This cohort had only TCR beta chains sequenced, and the lack of alpha or paired-chain data limited which features could be detected. For the cohort, immune exposure information was limited to CMV serostatus. A further reported finding was that TCR beta sequences accurately predicted the HLA-A and HLA-B alleles for most subjects in the first cohort. In a later genetic analysis, a missense DCLRE1C variant was associated with V-gene and J-gene trimming of TCR beta chains, and the association was replicated in an independent cohort. A cluster of highly shared sequence variants was judged likely to represent a technical artifact of the sequencing pipeline. In a later analysis, several top co-occurrence clusters were reported to appear linked to parvovirus B19, influenza, CMV and Epstein-Barr virus. In an earlier analysis of around 600 of the donors, most TCR beta V segments were observed in productive rearrangements about 90% or about 30% of the time, broadly matching IMGT annotations. The authors suggested that the approach could potentially be extended to other disease states and immunological phenotypes. Sequencing depth was assumed to be roughly uniform across donors in the presence/absence analyses, though that assumption may not hold. In the study, some 160 TCR beta chains were listed as associated with cytomegalovirus. Specific HLA alleles were associated with over 15,000 TCR beta sequences at a false discovery rate of 0.05 in a later analysis. Compared with equally common non-associated chains, HLA-associated TCR beta chains in a later analysis were more clonally expanded and had lower generation probabilities. The classifier was reported to diagnose cytomegalovirus status with high specificity and sensitivity in both the original cohort and the validation cohort.

With respect to this clone: Its antigen is still unknown. No qualities accompany the bases; no much larger clone lies one base away.

Trimming removed 2 bases from V and 3 bases from J; the gene matches leave 4 bases unexplained. Spanning cysteine to phenylalanine, the CDR3 consists of 15 amino acids. Just CDR3 DNA is preserved here, 45 bases in frame from base 1. Per the germline V gene, MDHEN is the CDR1 and SYDVKM is the CDR2. Receptor libraries were prepared by the immunoSEQ multiplex PCR assay. For the multiplex PCR, a mixture combining 60 forward primers for TCR Vbeta segments and 13 reverse primers for TCR Jbeta segments was used. The CDR3 region of rearranged TCR beta genes was amplified from genomic DNA by a multiplex PCR assay. On the Illumina HiSeq System, the amplified TCR beta libraries were sequenced as 87-base-pair reads. As for the authors' bioinformatics: A later analysis tallied tens of millions of unique TCR beta chains across the 660 or so repertoires, and some 10 million of those chains were shared by two or more donors. Raw reads were error-corrected and collapsed into unique sequences with a nearest-neighbor algorithm that merged closely related sequences to remove PCR and sequencing errors. CDR3 sequences were aligned to IMGT reference sequences to assign V, D and J gene segments. For a sequence to be retained, a match of at least six nucleotides was required to both a V gene segment and a J gene segment. A rearrangement was called productive if the CDR3 had no stop codons and remained in frame with V and J, and every other rearrangement was called non-productive. Following IMGT convention, CDR3 was defined as the stretch from the second conserved V-encoded cysteine to the conserved J-encoded phenylalanine. The earlier analysis of fewer than 700 of the donors excluded sequences that lacked an unambiguous match to a single V gene segment. An earlier analysis of some 610 of the donors called V segments functional above 56.7% productive rearrangements and segregating when the between-donor standard deviation exceeded 5%. To diagnose cytomegalovirus status from the catalog of TCR beta chain sequences, a statistical classification framework was built. In a later analysis, TCR nucleotide sequences were compared against IMGT/GENE-DB human TR gene sequences so that V and J genes could be assigned. Using the TCRdist pipeline, a later analysis assigned CDR3 sequences along with most-parsimonious VDJ recombination scenarios. In a later analysis, each TCR beta chain was defined by its CDR3 amino acid sequence together with its V-gene family, and reads without a unique V-gene family were excluded. As a way to deal with suspected cross-contamination and a sequencing artifact, a later analysis dropped hundreds of nucleotide sequences that were highly shared and had low generation probability. For each public chain, a later analysis derived a clonal expansion index from normalized ranks of inferred template counts within each repertoire. In a later analysis, generation probabilities were computed with a VDJ recombination model fitted to out-of-frame rearrangements, and the resulting probabilities were checked against IGoR. A later analysis scored TCR-TCR, TCR-HLA and TCR-CMV co-occurrence with hypergeometric tests, applying a repertoire-size bias correction to TCR pairs. In a later analysis, false discovery rates were estimated by permuting HLA or CMV assignments 20 times. In a later analysis, co-occurring TCRs were grouped with DBSCAN, and TCRdist sequence similarity was added when clustering was performed within HLA-allele-positive subsets. Co-occurrence clustering excluded repertoires with fewer than 30,000 or more than 120,000 public chains, plus five with anomalous nucleotide sharing. TCRdb carries this immuneACCESS record with in-frame sequences only. Its versions omit some clonotypes, under half of them owing to an unresolved V gene in the studies checked, with the rest unexplained. V, J and clone size derive from that table, while D and trimming were established from the DNA sequence. Across this sample there are around 140,000 clones, with 77% seen only once. The leading ten clones occupy approximately 1.5% of the sample.

The cohort was made up of about 670 healthy bone marrow donors. At the time of sampling, every cohort member was nominally healthy, though immune exposures that went unrecorded were likely present. The donor tested CMV seronegative, placing the donor among the 350 or so seronegative members of the cohort. Every donor gave a peripheral blood sample, and the peripheral blood mononuclear cells from that sample were used for TCR beta sequencing. Genomic DNA was extracted from the blood cell samples with the Qiagen DNeasy Blood Extraction Kit. Recombination connected TRBV28 to TRBJ2-7, with TRBD2 matching 10 junction bases. The TCR sequence derives from a female donor in good health and CMV-seronegative. Material for sequencing was PBMCs. The encoded CDR3 is CASSLLAGARYEQYF. The bases read TGTGCCAGCAGTTTACTAGCGGGAGCTCGCTACGAGCAGTACTTC.